The next 16 T cell receptor beta chains were all read from a single sample in a study of blood T cell repertoires in COVID-19. The method was immunoSEQ multiplex PCR; TCRdb's version includes in-frame clones alone and lacks a portion of them. Of about 370,000 clones in the sample, roughly 86% were seen once. The sequencing sample was made of peripheral blood. These receptor sequences come from a woman younger than 45 with COVID-19, enrolled during active disease.

The V gene is TRBV11-2, the J gene TRBJ1-4; no definite D call. Germline V gene lookup returns CDR1 SGHAT and CDR2 FQNNGV. The CDR3 length is 17 residues. The V gene lost 0 bases and the J gene lost 0 bases, with 11 bases spanning the gap. The CDR3 DNA follows: TGTGCCAGCAGCTTAGATCCCCGAGGAGCAACTAATGAAAAACTGTTTTTT. As protein: CASSLDPRGATNEKLFF.

This clone was seen a handful of times. This chain connects TRBV7-9 to TRBJ2-3, with 10 bases matching TRBD2. The CDR3 contains 15 residues. Trimming took 5 bases from V and 3 from J; bases not matched to a gene: 5. Germline CDR1 SEHNR, CDR2 FQNEAQ (reference sequence). Here the CDR3 reads CASSASSGSTDTQYF. CDR3 DNA sequence: TGTGCCAGCAGCGCCTCTAGCGGGAGTACAGATACGCAGTATTTT.

In the case of this clone: One end of the junction fails to match germline, which may point to a read error. This chain joins TRBV7-3 and TRBJ1-1; TRBD1 agrees at 12 bases. The CDR3 runs to 18 residues. CDR1 SGHTA and CDR2 FQGTGA come from the germline V gene. The CDR3 coding sequence is TGTGCCAGCAGCCCAGGGACAGGGGGCGCAAGGAAGAACACTAAAGCTTTCTTT. Its protein is CASSPGTGGARKNTKAFF. The whole variable domain, remainder taken from reference TRBV7-3 and TRBJ1-1, is GAGVSQTPSNKVTEKGKYVELRCDPISGHTALYWYRQSLGQGPEFLIYFQGTGAADDSGLPNDRFFAVRPEGSVSTLKIQRTERGDSAVYLCASSPGTGGARKNTKAFFGQGTRLTVV.

The chain couples TRBV15 to TRBJ2-2, with TRBD1 identical over 7 bases. This CDR3 is built from 14 residues. Germline V gene data show CDR1 as LNHNV and CDR2 as YYDKDF (reference sequence). The junction had 6 bases not matched to a gene; V was cut back by 4 bases and J by 7 bases. The chain's CDR3 is CATSKETGYGELFF. DNA of the CDR3: TGTGCCACCAGCAAGGAGACAGGGTACGGGGAGCTGTTTTTT.

The rearrangement links TRBV28 to TRBJ1-2; 9 positions match TRBD1. The V and J ends lost 3 bases and 7 bases, in that order; junction bases with no gene match: 9. The CDR3 spans 15 residues. Germline assignment: CDR1 MDHEN and CDR2 SYDVKM. The chain's CDR3 is CASSLDHRGHRGYTF. Written as DNA, the CDR3 is TGTGCCAGCAGTTTGGACCACAGGGGGCATCGTGGCTACACCTTC.

The chain is built from TRBV4-2 and TRBJ1-2; 7 bases are shared with TRBD1. CDR3 size: 15 residues. CDR1 is LGHNA and CDR2 is YNFKEQ in the germline V gene. V was pared by 0 bases and J by 4 bases, with 5 bases of the junction left unmatched. The CDR3 DNA reads as TGTGCCAGCAGCCAAGAGAGAAGGGGGCTCTATGGCTACACCTTC. This gives the protein CASSQERRGLYGYTF.

For this clone: This sample also contains other DNA sequences that code for the same CDR3. This sequence joins TRBV15 and TRBJ2-1; D not certain. V lost 1 base and J 3 bases, leaving 4 bases between the germline ends. The CDR3 length is 13 residues. CDR1 is LNHNV and CDR2 is YYDKDF in the germline V gene (reference sequence). For the CDR3, the DNA is TGTGCCACCAGCAGAGGTAGCTACAATGAGCAGTTCTTC. It specifies CATSRGSYNEQFF.

The V call is TRBV28, the J call TRBJ2-1; a weak D match, TRBD2 (6 bases). Germline CDR1 is MDHEN and CDR2 is SYDVKM. V gave up 6 bases and J gave up 1 base, with 16 bases separating them. The CDR3 extends over 16 amino acids. Here the CDR3 reads CASSGGTSISYNEQFF. DNA of the CDR3: TGTGCCAGCAGCGGTGGGACTTCGATATCCTACAATGAGCAGTTCTTC.

The chain links TRBV7-2 to TRBJ2-3; 8 bases line up with TRBD2. Germline CDR1 is SGHTA and CDR2 is FQGNSA. V trimming: 4 bases; J trimming: 5 bases; junction bases outside the gene matches: 8. The CDR3 consists of 15 residues. The CDR3 protein is CASSSYSGSGDTQYF. CDR3 nucleotides: TGTGCCAGCAGCTCCTACAGCGGGAGCGGAGATACGCAGTATTTT.

The rearrangement uses TRBV5-1 and TRBJ2-1; 11 nucleotides align to TRBD2. V was clipped by 4 bases and J by 2 bases; unmatched bases: 8. Per germline, CDR1 SGHRS and CDR2 YFSETQ. CDR3 size: 17 residues. The CDR3 reads CASSTDSGRATYNEQFF. CDR3 nucleotide sequence: TGCGCCAGCAGCACCGATAGCGGGAGGGCTACCTACAATGAGCAGTTCTTC.

A single count supports this clone. The V call is TRBV30, the J call TRBJ1-3, with TRBD1 matching over 9 bases. The CDR3 spans 15 residues. The germline CDR1 and CDR2 sequences are GTSNPN and SVGIG (reference sequence). The junction had 5 bases not matched to a gene; V was cut back by 2 bases and J by 3 bases. The CDR3 loop reads CAWSQGQGGGNTIYF. In DNA, the CDR3 is TGTGCCTGGAGTCAGGGACAGGGCGGTGGAAACACCATATATTTT.

The CDR3, as DNA: TGTGCCAGCAGTCCCTTCTGGGGAGCCAGTGCAGCTTTCTTT. Protein: CASSPFWGASAAFF. The chain uses TRBV6-5 and TRBJ1-1, with no clear D. Trimming left V 5 bases short and J 10 bases short, with 20 bases between. CDR1 and CDR2 (germline): MNHEY, SVGAGI. CDR3 size: 14 residues.

For this clone: This specimen includes other DNA sequences encoding the same CDR3. The chain combines TRBV10-1 with TRBJ2-1; 11 positions match TRBD2. Germline V gives CDR1 WNHNN, CDR2 SYGVQD (reference sequence). This CDR3 is 16 amino acids long. Trimming cost V 0 bases and J 3 bases; bases outside gene matches: 1. The CDR3 sequence is CASSESGTSGYNEQFF. The CDR3 bases are TGCGCCAGCAGTGAGTCTGGGACTAGCGGCTACAATGAGCAGTTCTTC.

V gene TRBV11-2 combines with J gene TRBJ2-2; a weak D match, TRBD1 (6 bases). From germline, CDR1 is SGHAT and CDR2 FQNNGV. There are 14 residues in the CDR3. Trimming cost V 3 bases and J 5 bases, with 10 bases left between them. The CDR3 DNA sequence: TGTGCCAGCAGCTTTGGGGGCTCAACCGGGGAGCTGTTTTTT. Its protein is CASSFGGSTGELFF.

V usage is TRBV2 and J usage is TRBJ1-2; perhaps TRBD1 as D (6 bases). The V end was cut by 7 bases, the J end by 7 bases, with 13 bases between. Germline loops: CDR1 SNHLY, CDR2 FYNNEI. This CDR3 comprises 12 residues. CDR3 loop: CASTYRVSGYTF. DNA of the CDR3: TGTGCCAGCACCTACAGGGTGTCTGGCTACACCTTC.

On this clone itself: Possible read error: a much larger clone is one base away. V is TRBV2 and J is TRBJ2-7; the D is unclear. The ends were cut back, 1 base at V and 3 bases at J, with 4 bases in the middle. CDR3 length: 12 amino acids. Germline V CDR1 and CDR2: SNHLY, FYNNEI. The CDR3 DNA is TGTGCCAGCAGTGAAGACGGCTACGAGCAGTACTTC. Its protein product is CASSEDGYEQYF.